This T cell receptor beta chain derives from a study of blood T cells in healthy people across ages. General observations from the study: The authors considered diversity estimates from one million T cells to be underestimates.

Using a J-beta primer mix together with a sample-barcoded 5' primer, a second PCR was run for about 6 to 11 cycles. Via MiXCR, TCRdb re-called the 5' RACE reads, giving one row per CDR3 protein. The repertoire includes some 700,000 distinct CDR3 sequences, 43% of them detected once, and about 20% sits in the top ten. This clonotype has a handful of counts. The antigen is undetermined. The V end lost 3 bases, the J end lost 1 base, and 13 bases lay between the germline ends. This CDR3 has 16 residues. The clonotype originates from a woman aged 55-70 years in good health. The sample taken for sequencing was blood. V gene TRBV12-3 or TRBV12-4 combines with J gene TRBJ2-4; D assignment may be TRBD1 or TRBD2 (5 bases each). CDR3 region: CASSFRVGDAKNIQYF. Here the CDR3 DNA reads TGTGCCAGCAGTTTTAGGGTGGGGGACGCCAAAAACATTCAGTACTTC.